Shown below are 10 T cell receptor beta chains from a single sample sequenced in a study of T-cell memory formation after mild COVID-19 (dated by TCRdb to the early 2020s). The library was obtained by 5' RACE. Sequencer: Illumina NovaSeq 6000. TCRdb passed the public sequencing reads through fastp at Q25 and MiXCR, retaining productive beta sequences. For every CDR3 protein sequence, its rows merge into one entry that carries the most common genes and DNA. This sample gives hundreds of thousands of distinct CDR3 sequences in total; 20% of them show up just once. Around 12% of the sample goes to the ten largest clones. Source material: PBMCs or a T cell subset sorted from them (not recorded which). These receptors were obtained from an adult woman who had mild COVID-19 (a few samples of this study predate the infection). The sample titles of this study are shuffled in the database, so cell type and time point are left out; the donor was told from shared clones.

J is TRBJ2-6 and V is TRBV6-2 or TRBV6-3; 7 nucleotides align to TRBD1. V shed 5 bases and J 0 bases; nucleotides not matched to a gene: 10. This CDR3 spans 18 amino acids. Germline V lookup: CDR1 MNHEY, CDR2 SVGEGT. The CDR3 spells CASSPRQGGSSGANVLTF. As DNA, the CDR3 is TGTGCCAGCAGTCCTCGACAGGGCGGCTCCTCTGGGGCCAACGTCCTGACTTTC.

This clonotype was seen only a few times. This chain connects TRBV12-3 or TRBV12-4 to TRBJ1-2; 8 bases match TRBD1. This CDR3 comprises 13 residues. Trimming took 4 bases from V and 8 from J; bases not matched to a gene: 6. CDR3 in amino acids: CASSSGGARGYTF. DNA for the CDR3: TGTGCCAGCAGTTCAGGGGGCGCAAGGGGCTACACCTTC.

The chain employs TRBV6-5 and TRBJ2-2, with 11 bases that match TRBD2. The CDR3 covers 15 residues. The junction had 3 bases not matched to a gene; V was cut back by 5 bases and J by 4 bases. The germline V gene encodes CDR1 MNHEY and CDR2 SVGAGI. The chain's CDR3 is CASSASGRPTGELFF. In DNA, the CDR3 is TGTGCCAGCAGTGCTAGCGGGAGGCCCACCGGGGAGCTGTTTTTT.

This clonotype has only a few counts. The chain has TRBV3-1 and TRBJ2-5; 8 nucleotides line up with TRBD2. This CDR3 contains 16 residues. The V gene's germline CDR1 is LGHDT and CDR2 YNNKEL (reference sequence). Losses at the gene ends were 1 base for V and 1 base for J; bases not matched to a gene: 5. The DNA of the CDR3 is TGTGCCAGCAGCCAAGGGTTGCGGGGGGCCCAAGAGACCCAGTACTTC. Protein product: CASSQGLRGAQETQYF.

The rearrangement links TRBV11-2 to TRBJ2-1; 9 bases line up with TRBD2. V was pared by 3 bases and J by 8 bases, with 14 bases of the junction left unmatched. The length of the CDR3 is 17 residues. The germline V gene encodes CDR1 SGHAT and CDR2 FQNNGV. DNA of the CDR3: TGTGCCAGCAGCTTGGGAATAGCGGGAGCCGCTTTCGATGAGCAGTTCTTC. The encoded protein is CASSLGIAGAAFDEQFF.

This clonotype was recorded at least ten times. V and J are TRBV11-2 and TRBJ1-1; weak D call: TRBD1 (6 bases). CDR1 is SGHAT and CDR2 is FQNNGV in the germline V gene. V lost 0 bases, J lost 2 bases, and 13 bases lay in between. The length of the CDR3 is 16 residues. The CDR3 DNA is TGTGCCAGCAGCTTAGACCCCGGACAGCTAAACACTGAAGCTTTCTTT. Its protein is CASSLDPGQLNTEAFF.

The chain joins TRBV14 to TRBJ2-2; D is unresolved. Germline loops: CDR1 SGHDN, CDR2 FVKESK. This CDR3 spans 14 amino acids. The V and J ends lost 0 bases and 1 base respectively, with 3 bases between them. This CDR3 is CASSQDMNTGELFF. CDR3 in DNA: TGTGCCAGCAGCCAAGATATGAACACCGGGGAGCTGTTTTTT. Variable domain in full (rest from reference TRBV14 and TRBJ2-2): EAGVTQFPSHSVIEKGQTVTLRCDPISGHDNLYWYRRVMGKEIKFLLHFVKESKQDESGMPNNRFLAERTGGTYSTLKVQPAELEDSGVYFCASSQDMNTGELFFGEGSRLTVL.

This clonotype was detected a few times. This chain connects TRBV5-1 to TRBJ1-1, with D unresolved. Trimming stripped 1 base from V and 2 bases from J, with 12 bases between. The CDR3 length is 15 residues. The germline CDR1 and CDR2 sequences are SGHRS and YFSETQ. The CDR3 DNA follows: TGCGCCAGCAGCTTGTTTGGCGTACCTAACACTGAAGCTTTCTTT. Protein: CASSLFGVPNTEAFF.

In this sample, this clonotype turned up many times. V and J are TRBV5-1 and TRBJ2-7; 10 bases fit TRBD2. V shed 3 bases and J 0 bases; nucleotides not matched to a gene: 0. CDR3 length equals 14 residues. Per germline, CDR1 SGHRS and CDR2 YFSETQ. The CDR3 DNA reads TGCGCCAGCAGCTCTAGCGGGGGCTCCTACGAGCAGTACTTC. Translation gives CASSSSGGSYEQYF.

This chain connects TRBV6-6 to TRBJ1-5; no definite D call. Germline V gene sequence: CDR1 MNHNY, CDR2 SVGAGI (reference sequence). The CDR3 has 15 amino acids. Between the trimmed V and J ends, which lost 7 bases and 6 bases, there was a span of 19 bases. The CDR3 loop reads CASISDKGWGQPQHF. CDR3 nucleotide sequence: TGTGCCAGCATCTCCGACAAGGGCTGGGGTCAGCCCCAGCATTTT.